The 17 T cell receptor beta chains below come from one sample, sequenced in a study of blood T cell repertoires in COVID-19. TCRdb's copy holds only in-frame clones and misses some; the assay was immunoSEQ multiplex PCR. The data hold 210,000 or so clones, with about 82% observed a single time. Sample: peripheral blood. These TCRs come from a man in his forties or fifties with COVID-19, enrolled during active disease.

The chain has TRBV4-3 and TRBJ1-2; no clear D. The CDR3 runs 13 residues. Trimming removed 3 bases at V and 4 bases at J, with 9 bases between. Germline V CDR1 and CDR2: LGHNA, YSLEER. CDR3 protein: CASSHNPGYGYTF. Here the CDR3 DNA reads TGCGCCAGCAGCCATAATCCGGGCTATGGCTACACCTTC.

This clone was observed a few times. The CDR3 DNA reads as TGCGCCAGCAGCCAAGATCGCGACAGGGGTGAGCAGTTCTTC. It specifies CASSQDRDRGEQFF. V gene TRBV4-1 combines with J gene TRBJ2-1, with 8 bases that match TRBD1. Germline assignment: CDR1 MGHRA and CDR2 YSYEKL. V lost 0 bases and J lost 9; bases outside the gene matches: 4. The CDR3 is 14 amino acids.

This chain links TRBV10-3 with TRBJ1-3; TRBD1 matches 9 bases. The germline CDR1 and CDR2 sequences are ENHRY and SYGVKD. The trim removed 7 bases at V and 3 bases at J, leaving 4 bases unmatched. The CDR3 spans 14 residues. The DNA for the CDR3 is TGTGCCATCACGGACAGGGGCCGTGGAAACACCATATATTTT. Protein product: CAITDRGRGNTIYF.

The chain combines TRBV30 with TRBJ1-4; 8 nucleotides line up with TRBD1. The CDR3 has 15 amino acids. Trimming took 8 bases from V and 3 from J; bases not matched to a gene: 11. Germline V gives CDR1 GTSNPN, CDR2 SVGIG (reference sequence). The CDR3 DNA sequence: TGTGCCACCTACCAGGGGGCGCTTGCTAATGAAAAACTGTTTTTT. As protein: CATYQGALANEKLFF.

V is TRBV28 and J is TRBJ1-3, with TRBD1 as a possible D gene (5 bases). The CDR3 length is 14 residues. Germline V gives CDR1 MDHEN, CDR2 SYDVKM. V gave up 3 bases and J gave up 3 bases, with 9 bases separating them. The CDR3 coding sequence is TGTGCCAGCAGTTTGGTCCAGGGTGGAAACACCATATATTTT. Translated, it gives CASSLVQGGNTIYF.

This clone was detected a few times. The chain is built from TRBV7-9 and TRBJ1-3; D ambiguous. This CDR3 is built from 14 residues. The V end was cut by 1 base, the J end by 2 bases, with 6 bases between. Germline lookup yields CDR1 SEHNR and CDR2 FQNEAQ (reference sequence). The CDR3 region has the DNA TGTGCCAGCAGCTTAGGGCAGGCTGGAAACACCATATATTTT. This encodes CASSLGQAGNTIYF.

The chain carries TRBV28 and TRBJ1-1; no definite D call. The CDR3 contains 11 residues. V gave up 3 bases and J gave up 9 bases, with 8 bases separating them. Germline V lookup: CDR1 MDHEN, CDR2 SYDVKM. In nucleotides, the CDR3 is TGTGCCAGCAGTTTCCGGGGAAAAGCTTTCTTT. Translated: CASSFRGKAFF.

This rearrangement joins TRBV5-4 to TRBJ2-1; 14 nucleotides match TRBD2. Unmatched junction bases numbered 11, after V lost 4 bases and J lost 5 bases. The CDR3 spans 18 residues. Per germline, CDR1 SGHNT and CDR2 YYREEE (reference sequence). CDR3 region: CASSLGTSGGRSNNEQFF. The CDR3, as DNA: TGTGCCAGCAGCCTCGGGACTAGCGGGGGCCGATCGAACAATGAGCAGTTCTTC.

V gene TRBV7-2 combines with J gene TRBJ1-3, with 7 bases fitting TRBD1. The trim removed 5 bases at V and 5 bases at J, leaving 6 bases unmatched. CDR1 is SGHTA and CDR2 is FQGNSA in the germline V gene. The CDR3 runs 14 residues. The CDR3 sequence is CASSTTGSRNTIYF. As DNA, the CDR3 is TGTGCCAGCAGCACGACAGGGTCGAGAAACACCATATATTTT. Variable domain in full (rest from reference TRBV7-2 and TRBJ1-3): GAGVSQSPSNKVTEKGKDVELRCDPISGHTALYWYRQSLGQGLEFLIYFQGNSAPDKSGLPSDRFSAERTGGSVSTLTIQRTQQEDSAVYLCASSTTGSRNTIYFGEGSWLTVV.

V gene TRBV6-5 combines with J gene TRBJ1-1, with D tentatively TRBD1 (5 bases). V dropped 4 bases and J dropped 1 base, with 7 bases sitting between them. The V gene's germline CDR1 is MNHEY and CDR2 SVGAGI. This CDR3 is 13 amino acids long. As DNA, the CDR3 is TGTGCCAGCAGTTTGACAGAGAACACTGAAGCTTTCTTT. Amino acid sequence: CASSLTENTEAFF.

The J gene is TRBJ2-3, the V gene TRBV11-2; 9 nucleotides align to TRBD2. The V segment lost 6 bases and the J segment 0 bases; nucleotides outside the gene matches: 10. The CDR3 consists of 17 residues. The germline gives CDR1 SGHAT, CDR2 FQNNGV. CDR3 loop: CASSQGRLAASTDTQYF. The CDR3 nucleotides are TGTGCCAGCAGTCAAGGTAGACTAGCGGCCAGCACAGATACGCAGTATTTT.

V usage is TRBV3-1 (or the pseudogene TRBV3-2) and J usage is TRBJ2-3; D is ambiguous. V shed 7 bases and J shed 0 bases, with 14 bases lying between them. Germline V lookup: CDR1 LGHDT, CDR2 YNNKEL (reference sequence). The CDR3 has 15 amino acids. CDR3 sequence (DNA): TGTGCCAGCACCCCTGGTGGCGGTAGCACAGATACGCAGTATTTT. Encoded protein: CASTPGGGSTDTQYF.

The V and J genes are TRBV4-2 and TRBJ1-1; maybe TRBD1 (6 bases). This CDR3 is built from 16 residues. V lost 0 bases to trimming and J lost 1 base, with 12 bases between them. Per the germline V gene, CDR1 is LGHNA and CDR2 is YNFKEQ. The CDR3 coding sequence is TGTGCCAGCAGCCAAGAACCCGGCAGGGGGAACACTGAAGCTTTCTTT. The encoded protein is CASSQEPGRGNTEAFF.

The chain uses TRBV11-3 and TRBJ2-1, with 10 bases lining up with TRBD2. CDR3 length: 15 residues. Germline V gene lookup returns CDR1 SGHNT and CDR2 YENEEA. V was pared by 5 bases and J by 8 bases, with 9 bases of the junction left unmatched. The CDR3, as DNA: TGTGCCAGCAGCACTTCTAGCGGGGGTTTCCATGAGCAGTTCTTC. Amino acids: CASSTSSGGFHEQFF.

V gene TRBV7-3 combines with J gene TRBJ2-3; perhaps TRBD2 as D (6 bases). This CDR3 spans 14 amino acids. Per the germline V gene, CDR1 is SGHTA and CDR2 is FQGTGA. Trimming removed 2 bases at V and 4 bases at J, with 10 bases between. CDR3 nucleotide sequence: TGTGCCAGCAGCTTAGGGGGGTCCCCAGATACGCAGTATTTT. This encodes CASSLGGSPDTQYF.

As DNA, the CDR3 is TGTGCCAGCAGCAGGAGCCGATTGACGGGTGGGGCCATCGCCTACGAGCAGTACTTC. It codes for CASSRSRLTGGAIAYEQYF. V usage is TRBV14 and J usage is TRBJ2-7, with D tentatively TRBD1 (5 bases). The germline V gene encodes CDR1 SGHDN and CDR2 FVKESK. The CDR3 runs to 19 residues. V gave up 5 bases and J gave up 2 bases, with 28 bases separating them.

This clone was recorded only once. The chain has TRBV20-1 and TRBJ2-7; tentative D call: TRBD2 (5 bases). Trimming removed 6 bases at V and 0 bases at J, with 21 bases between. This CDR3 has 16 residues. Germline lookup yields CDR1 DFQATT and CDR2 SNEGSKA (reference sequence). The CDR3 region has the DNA TGCAGTGCAAGTAATACTAGAGCTACATTCTCCTACGAGCAGTACTTC. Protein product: CSASNTRATFSYEQYF.